This TCR beta chain comes out of a study of T cells in Graves' hyperthyroidism and ophthalmopathy. About the study: Peripheral blood specimens were obtained at initial diagnosis, prior to any treatment.

Authors of the study amplified TCR beta CDR3 regions from RNA transcripts. First-round RT-PCR of the TCR CDR3 relied on the HTBI primer set. In TCRdb, the multiplex PCR reads were re-called with MiXCR into one record per CDR3 protein. The repertoire holds roughly 100,000 distinct CDR3 sequences, over 45% seen once, with about 26% in the top ten. Study conclusions and caveats: Ophthalmopathy prediction by the model preceded onset by a median roughly 6.3 months. The blood repertoire included most of the expanded thyroid clonotypes above 0.001. Separating ophthalmopathy from stable hyperthyroidism was achieved by a 13 V-J model.

Germline CDR1 reads WSHSY; CDR2 reads SAAADI. Trimming took 3 bases from V and 4 from J, leaving 8 bases between them. This CDR3 spans 13 amino acids. In regard to this clonotype: What it binds is unknown.

The sequenced material came from blood. The source of this sequence is a man aged 35 to 55 with Graves' hyperthyroidism. The chain employs TRBV10-2 and TRBJ2-3; perhaps TRBD2 as D (7 bases). The CDR3 reads CASSDGGPDTQYF. The DNA of the CDR3 is TGCGCCAGCAGTGACGGGGGGCCAGATACGCAGTATTTT.